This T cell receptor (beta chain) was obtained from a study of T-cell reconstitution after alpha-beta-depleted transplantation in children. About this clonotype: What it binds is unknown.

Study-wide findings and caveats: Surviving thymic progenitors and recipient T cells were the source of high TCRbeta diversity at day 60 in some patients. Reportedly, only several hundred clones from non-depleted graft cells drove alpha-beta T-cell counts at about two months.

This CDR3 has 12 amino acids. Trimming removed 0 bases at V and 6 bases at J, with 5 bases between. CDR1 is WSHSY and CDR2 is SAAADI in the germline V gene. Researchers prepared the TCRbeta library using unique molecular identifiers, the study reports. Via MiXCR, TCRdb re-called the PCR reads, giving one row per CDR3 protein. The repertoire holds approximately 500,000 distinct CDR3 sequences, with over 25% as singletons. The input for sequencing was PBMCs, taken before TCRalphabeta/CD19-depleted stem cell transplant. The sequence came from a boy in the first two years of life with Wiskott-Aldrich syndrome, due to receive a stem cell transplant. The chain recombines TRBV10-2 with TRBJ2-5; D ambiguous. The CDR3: CASSESPQTQYF. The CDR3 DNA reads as TGCGCCAGCAGTGAGTCTCCGCAGACCCAGTACTTC.